Below are 15 T cell receptor beta chains sequenced from a single sample in a study of blood T cell repertoires in COVID-19. Method: immunoSEQ multiplex PCR; TCRdb's copy keeps in-frame clones and lacks some. The sample carries over 15,000 clones, around 80% recorded once. Sequenced input: peripheral blood. All receptors come from a man aged 60 to 69 with active or convalescent COVID-19.

The chain uses TRBV15 and TRBJ1-4; D unresolved. In germline, CDR1 is LNHNV, CDR2 YYDKDF (reference sequence). V was trimmed by 8 bases and J by 10 bases, leaving 17 bases between them. The CDR3 totals 13 residues. CDR3 region: CATAEENSGKLFF. In DNA, the CDR3 is TGTGCCACCGCGGAGGAAAATAGCGGAAAACTGTTTTTT. Complete variable domain (other parts from reference TRBV15 and TRBJ1-4): DAMVIQNPRYQVTQFGKPVTLSCSQTLNHNVMYWYQQKSSQAPKLLFHYYDKDFNNEADTPDNFQSRRPNTSFCFLDIRSPGLGDTAMYLCATAEENSGKLFFGSGTQLSVL.

The chain recombines TRBV28 with TRBJ2-2, with 12 nucleotides matching TRBD1. V shed 4 bases and J 3 bases; nucleotides not matched to a gene: 3. This CDR3 comprises 16 residues. Germline assignment: CDR1 MDHEN and CDR2 SYDVKM. CDR3 region: CASSSGDRGHTGELFF. The CDR3 DNA sequence: TGTGCCAGCAGTTCCGGGGACAGGGGGCACACCGGGGAGCTGTTTTTT. The complete variable domain, with remaining parts taken from reference TRBV28 and TRBJ2-2, reads DVKVTQSSRYLVKRTGEKVFLECVQDMDHENMFWYRQDPGLGLRLIYFSYDVKMKEKGDIPEGYSVSREKKERFSLILESASTNQTSMYLCASSSGDRGHTGELFFGEGSRLTVL.

The chain has TRBV4-1 and TRBJ1-3; D call uncertain. This CDR3 is 17 amino acids long. Trimming pared 1 base from V and 3 bases from J, leaving 16 bases between. Germline loops: CDR1 MGHRA, CDR2 YSYEKL. In DNA, the CDR3 is TGCGCCAGCAGCCAAGCGAACCGCGGGGTCCATGGAAACACCATATATTTT. Residues: CASSQANRGVHGNTIYF.

This chain links TRBV10-1 with TRBJ1-2; D remains unclear. V shed 3 bases and J shed 2 bases, with 7 bases lying between them. This CDR3 region has 13 residues. Germline CDR1 is WNHNN and CDR2 is SYGVQD (reference sequence). The CDR3 nucleotides are TGCGCCAGCAGTGAATACGGGAACTATGGCTACACCTTC. Its protein product is CASSEYGNYGYTF.

The chain employs TRBV27 and TRBJ2-7; perhaps TRBD1 as D (5 bases). The CDR3 is 14 residues long. The germline V gene has CDR1 MNHEY and CDR2 SMNVEV (reference sequence). V gave up 4 bases and J gave up 3 bases, with 13 bases separating them. The CDR3 is CASSWGRADYEQYF. The CDR3 DNA reads TGTGCCAGCAGTTGGGGCCGGGCGGACTACGAGCAGTACTTC.

The chain has TRBV11-2 and TRBJ2-7; D is perhaps TRBD1 (7 bases). CDR1 and CDR2 from the germline V gene are SGHAT and FQNNGV. Trimming took off 5 bases at V and 2 bases at J, with 13 bases between the two ends. The CDR3 has 14 amino acids. CDR3 in amino acids: CASSQQGTPYEQYF. CDR3 bases: TGTGCCAGCAGCCAACAGGGGACTCCCTACGAGCAGTACTTC.

This clone came up once. The chain has TRBV9 and TRBJ2-2; possible D gene TRBD1, 7 bases. Per the germline V gene, CDR1 is SGDLS and CDR2 is YYNGEE. This CDR3 comprises 15 residues. The germline V and J ends were trimmed by 0 bases and 10 bases, with 16 bases remaining between them. The DNA of the CDR3 is TGTGCCAGCAGCGTAGGCATGACAGGGCGGGAGGAGCTGTTTTTT. Protein sequence: CASSVGMTGREELFF.

J is TRBJ2-3 and V is TRBV29-1, with 13 bases that match TRBD2. Per germline, CDR1 SQVTM and CDR2 ANQGSEA. V was clipped by 3 bases and J by 5 bases; unmatched bases: 2. This CDR3 is 14 amino acids long. The CDR3 is CSVDGLAGEDTQYF. The CDR3 DNA follows: TGCAGCGTTGATGGACTAGCGGGGGAAGATACGCAGTATTTT.

This chain joins TRBV27 and TRBJ1-5; D uncertain. Trimming stripped 5 bases from V and 1 base from J, with 6 bases between. The length of the CDR3 is 13 residues. CDR1 and CDR2 from the germline V gene are MNHEY and SMNVEV (reference sequence). The CDR3 DNA sequence: TGTGCCAGCAGTCGGGTCAGCAATCAGCCCCAGCATTTT. Its protein is CASSRVSNQPQHF.

Written as DNA, the CDR3 is TGTGCCAGCAGTGAAGGCCACCGCGGCGGCTATGGCTACACCTTC. Its protein is CASSEGHRGGYGYTF. The chain combines TRBV6-1 with TRBJ1-2; D unclear. Trimming cost V 1 base and J 4 bases, with 13 bases left between them. Germline assignment: CDR1 MNHNS and CDR2 SASEGT. CDR3 length: 15 amino acids.

This clone was observed a handful of times. The rearrangement uses TRBV6-5 and TRBJ2-7, with D possibly matching TRBD1 (5 bases). The germline V gene encodes CDR1 MNHEY and CDR2 SVGAGI. There are 13 residues in the CDR3. V was cut by 2 bases and J by 3 bases, with 8 bases left in between. CDR3 loop: CASSYGADYEQYF. In nucleotides, the CDR3 is TGTGCCAGCAGTTACGGGGCCGACTACGAGCAGTACTTC.

This chain connects TRBV6-1 to TRBJ1-1; maybe TRBD1 (6 bases). Trimming shortened V by 3 bases and J by 1 base, and 21 bases separated the two germline ends. CDR1 MNHNS and CDR2 SASEGT come from the germline V gene. The CDR3 sequence is 18 residues long. The CDR3 reads CASSDTRGAGYWNTEAFF. The CDR3 bases are TGTGCCAGCAGTGATACGCGGGGGGCTGGCTATTGGAACACTGAAGCTTTCTTT.

The rearrangement uses TRBV2 and TRBJ1-1; D gene unclear. The CDR3 is made up of 13 amino acids. Germline CDR1 and CDR2: SNHLY and FYNNEI. V was clipped by 8 bases and J by 1 base, with 11 bases between them. The DNA for the CDR3 is TGTGCCAGCTGTAGAGAACCGAACACTGAAGCTTTCTTT. Translation gives CASCREPNTEAFF.

The gene calls are TRBV21-1 and TRBJ2-3; the table's D call TRBD2 went unverified against the DNA. TRBV21-1 is recorded as a pseudogene. This CDR3 is 16 amino acids long. The CDR3 bases are TGTGCCAGCAGCTCGGAGGGGTCGAAGAGCACAGATACGCAGTATTTT. The encoded protein is CASSSEGSKSTDTQYF.

The chain employs TRBV7-3 and TRBJ1-5; maybe TRBD1 (6 bases). The CDR3 contains 13 residues. Germline V gives CDR1 SGHTA, CDR2 FQGTGA. V was pared by 4 bases and J by 7 bases, with 11 bases between. The DNA of the CDR3 is TGTGCCAGCAGCTCCTACAGGGTGCAGCCCCAGCATTTT. Translated, it gives CASSSYRVQPQHF.